The T cell receptor (beta chain) described here comes from a study of T cell changes during pregnancy in multiple sclerosis. Sequenced by immunoSEQ multiplex PCR; TCRdb stores in-frame clones only, minus some. Of some 40,000 clones in the sample, approximately 93% were seen once. V was cut by 9 bases and J by 5 bases, with 13 bases left in between. Germline CDR1 reads MNHEY; CDR2 reads SMNVEV (reference sequence). The CDR3 totals 13 residues. This chain links TRBV27 with TRBJ2-2; D is possibly TRBD2 (6 bases). The source material was CD8+ T cells from peripheral blood mononuclear cells, sampled in the third trimester of pregnancy. This TCR was recovered from a female donor with multiple sclerosis, enrolled in a pregnancy study. The CDR3 spells CASESGGTGELFF. For the CDR3, the DNA is TGTGCCAGTGAAAGCGGAGGGACCGGGGAGCTGTTTTTT.